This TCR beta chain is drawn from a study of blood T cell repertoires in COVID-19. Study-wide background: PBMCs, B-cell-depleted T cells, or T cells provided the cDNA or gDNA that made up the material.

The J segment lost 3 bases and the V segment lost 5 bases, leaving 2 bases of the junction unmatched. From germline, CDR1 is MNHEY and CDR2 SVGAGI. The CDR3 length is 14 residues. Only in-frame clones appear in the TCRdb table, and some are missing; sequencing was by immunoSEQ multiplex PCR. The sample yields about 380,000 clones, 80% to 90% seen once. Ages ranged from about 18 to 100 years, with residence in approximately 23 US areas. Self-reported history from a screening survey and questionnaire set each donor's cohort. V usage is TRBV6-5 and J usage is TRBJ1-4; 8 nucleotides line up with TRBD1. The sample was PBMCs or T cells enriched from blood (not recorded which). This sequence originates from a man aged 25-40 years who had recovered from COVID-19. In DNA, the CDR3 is TGTGCCAGCAGTCGGGGACAGGCTAATGAAAAACTGTTTTTT. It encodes CASSRGQANEKLFF.